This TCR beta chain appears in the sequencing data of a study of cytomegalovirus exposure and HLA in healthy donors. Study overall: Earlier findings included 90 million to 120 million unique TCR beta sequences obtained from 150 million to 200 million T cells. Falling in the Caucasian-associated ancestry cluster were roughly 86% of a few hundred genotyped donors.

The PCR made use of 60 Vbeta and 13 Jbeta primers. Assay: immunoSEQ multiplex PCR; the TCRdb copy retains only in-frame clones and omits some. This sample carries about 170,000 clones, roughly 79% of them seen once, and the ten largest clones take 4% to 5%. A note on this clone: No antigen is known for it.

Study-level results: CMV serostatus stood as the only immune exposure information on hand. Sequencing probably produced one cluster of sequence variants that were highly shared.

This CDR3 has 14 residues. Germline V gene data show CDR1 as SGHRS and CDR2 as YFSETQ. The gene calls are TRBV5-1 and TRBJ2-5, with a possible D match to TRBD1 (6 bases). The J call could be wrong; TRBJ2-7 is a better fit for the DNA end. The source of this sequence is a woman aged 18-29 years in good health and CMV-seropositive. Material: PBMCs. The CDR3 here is CASSPVQGPYEQYF. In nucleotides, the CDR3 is TGCGCCAGCAGCCCCGTCCAGGGGCCCTACGAGCAGTACTTC.